This T cell receptor (beta chain) was identified during a study of cytomegalovirus exposure and HLA in healthy donors (TCRdb year 2017). Study-wide context: An earlier analysis of approximately 640 of the donors reported about 290 Gb of sequence data and roughly 100 million unique TCR beta sequences from roughly 180 million T cells. The study was designed to test whether signatures of past pathogen exposure could be identified by cataloging public T cell receptors. Roughly 300 gigabases of sequencing data and roughly 81 million unique TCR sequences made up an early release that covered nearly 650 HLA-typed donors. Of the roughly 390 genotyped donors, 75% to 85% were placed in the genetic ancestry cluster associated with self-reported Caucasian donors. All discovery cohort repertoires had been generated using a single sequencing platform. The number of donors typed differed by locus, with about 629-640 for A, B, C, DRB1 and DQB1, around 560 for DQA1, about 610 for DPA1, and around 460 for DPB1. The study combined high-throughput TCR immunosequencing, statistical association of individual TCRs with disease status, and machine learning to predict cytomegalovirus infection status. An earlier analysis of more than 450 of the donors used high-throughput TCR beta sequencing to judge whether each TCR beta V gene segment behaved as functional or pseudogenic. Five DR-DQ haplotypes were handled as single units for association and clustering, since linkage in the cohort was strong. The later analysis used no new phenotypic data to find candidate immune exposures, relying instead on TCR beta sequences and their occurrence across donors. Besides the first cohort of around 670 subjects, a separate validation cohort made up of 90 to 150 different subjects was used. A later analysis re-analyzed previously published TCR beta repertoires from roughly 690 donors and added high-resolution HLA genotyping to study TCR occurrence patterns. In a later genetic analysis, genome-wide SNP genotypes for about 55% of the roughly 700 donors were used, and that subset was treated as a discovery cohort. Across approximately 400 genotyped donors of the cohort, an average of about 250,000 unique TCR beta nucleotide sequences per donor were sequenced, and 15% to 20% of those sequences were non-productive. Donor age, sex, ethnicity and CMV serostatus were compiled alongside the repertoire data. HLA typing covered class I and class II loci at four-digit resolution. Using immunosequencing, the study profiled T cell repertoires from approximately 700 subjects and related those repertoires to cytomegalovirus serostatus.

On the study overall, not on this receptor specifically: While some public TCRs were present in many individuals, most TCR sequences turned up only very rarely across donors. Because the 87-base-pair reads could not distinguish some IMGT-functional V segments, including TRBV6-2 and TRBV6-3, those segments were excluded. Because some donors lacked HLA typing at each locus, the association tests relied only on the typed subset. A few of the identified cytomegalovirus-associated TCR beta chains were confirmed in vitro to be specific for cytomegalovirus antigens. A later analysis associated about 18,000 TCR beta sequences with specific HLA alleles at a false discovery rate of 0.05. In a later genetic analysis, fewer N-insertions in productive TCRs were reported among donors in an Asian-associated ancestry cluster than the roughly 700-donor mean. Broadly in line with IMGT annotations, most TCR beta V segments showed up in productive rearrangements about 90% or about 30% of the time in an earlier analysis of around 600 of the donors. The study gave a list of over 150 TCR beta chains associated with cytomegalovirus. A further reported finding was that TCR beta sequences accurately predicted the HLA-A and HLA-B alleles for most subjects in the first cohort. An association between a missense DCLRE1C variant and V-gene and J-gene trimming of TCR beta chains was found in a later genetic analysis and replicated in an independent cohort. The classifier was reported to diagnose cytomegalovirus status with high specificity and sensitivity in both the original and validation cohorts. The authors suggested that the approach could potentially be generalized to other disease states and immunological phenotypes. Linkage disequilibrium might explain the correlated functional status among segregating V segments, but an unknown experimental factor could not be excluded. A later analysis found that most CMV-associated TCR beta chains appeared HLA-restricted, with HLA associations seemingly driven largely by CMV exposure. The presence/absence analyses assumed that sequencing depth was roughly uniform across donors, and that assumption may not be true. In a later analysis, HLA-associated TCR beta chains were found to be more clonally expanded and to have lower generation probabilities than equally common non-associated chains. In a later analysis, TCR association rates were found to vary across HLA loci, with the most associated TCRs seen for DRB1 alleles and the fewest for HLA-C alleles. The sequencing pipeline was judged likely to have produced a cluster of highly shared sequence variants as a technical artifact. When HLA alleles, especially DR and DQ, strongly co-occurred, TCR associations were difficult to assign to individual alleles. Immune exposure information for the cohort was limited to CMV serostatus. A later analysis reported that several top co-occurrence clusters appeared linked to parvovirus B19, influenza, CMV and Epstein-Barr virus. This cohort had only TCR beta chains sequenced, and the lack of alpha or paired-chain data limited which features could be detected. Because counts were too low, roughly 17 rarely observed V segments, including chromosome 9 orphons, were left out of the earlier analysis of 500 to 750 of the donors.

V is shortened by 2 bases, J by 8 bases, and the region joining them spans 7 bases. Per the germline V gene (reference sequence), SEHNR is the CDR1 and FQNEAQ is the CDR2. The CDR3, cysteine through phenylalanine, is 12 amino acids long. CDR3 DNA is the only sequence kept; it has 36 bases, read in frame from the first base. Library prep was done by the immunoSEQ multiplex PCR assay. For the multiplex PCR, a mixture combining 60 forward primers for TCR Vbeta segments and 13 reverse primers for TCR Jbeta segments was used. A multiplex PCR assay on genomic DNA amplified the CDR3 region of rearranged TCR beta genes. The amplified TCR beta libraries were sequenced on the Illumina HiSeq System as 87-base-pair reads. In the paper's pipeline: A later analysis tallied tens of millions of unique TCR beta chains across the 666 repertoires, and approximately 11 million of those chains were shared by two or more donors. Raw reads were error-corrected and collapsed into unique sequences with a nearest-neighbor algorithm that merged closely related sequences to remove PCR and sequencing errors. To assign V, D and J gene segments, CDR3 sequences were aligned to IMGT reference sequences. For a sequence to be retained, a match of at least six nucleotides to both a V gene segment and a J gene segment was required. Rearrangements were called productive when the CDR3 lacked stop codons and stayed in frame with V and J; all others were non-productive. Following IMGT convention, CDR3 was defined as the stretch from the second conserved V-encoded cysteine to the conserved J-encoded phenylalanine. In an earlier analysis of 550 to 650 of the donors, sequences lacking an unambiguous match to a single V gene segment were excluded. An earlier analysis of almost 600 of the donors classified V segments as functional when productive rearrangements were above 56.7% and as segregating when the standard deviation between donors was above 5%. A statistical classification framework was built to diagnose cytomegalovirus status from the catalog of TCR beta chain sequences. V and J gene assignment, in a later analysis, came from comparing TCR nucleotide sequences with IMGT/GENE-DB human TR gene sequences. Using the TCRdist pipeline, a later analysis assigned CDR3 sequences along with most-parsimonious VDJ recombination scenarios. In a later analysis, each TCR beta chain was defined by its CDR3 amino acid sequence together with its V-gene family, and reads lacking a unique V-gene family were excluded. To address suspected cross-contamination and a sequencing artifact, a later analysis removed 450 to 700 highly shared, low-generation-probability nucleotide sequences. For each public chain, a later analysis derived a clonal expansion index from normalized ranks of inferred template counts within each repertoire. In a later analysis, generation probabilities were computed using a VDJ recombination model fitted to out-of-frame rearrangements, and the results were checked against IGoR. In a later analysis, hypergeometric tests were used to score TCR-TCR, TCR-HLA and TCR-CMV co-occurrence, with a repertoire-size bias correction applied to TCR pairs. To estimate false discovery rates, a later analysis permuted the HLA or CMV assignments 20 times. A later analysis grouped co-occurring TCRs with DBSCAN, adding TCRdist sequence similarity when clustering within HLA-allele-positive subsets. Co-occurrence clustering excluded repertoires with fewer than 30,000 or more than 120,000 public chains, plus five with anomalous nucleotide sharing. Held by TCRdb, this immuneACCESS table contains in-frame sequences only and omits some clones. Under half of the omission traces to an unresolved V gene where checked; the cause of the rest is unknown. V and J calls plus clone size are reproduced from that table; the DNA served to infer D and trimming. Counted in this sample were about 150,000 clones; 65% to 70% of them appeared once. Jointly, the top ten make up about 10% of the sample.

As regards this clone: The antigen it binds to is not known. No base-level quality is on record; no much larger clone is a single base apart.

The cohort was made up of 666 healthy bone marrow donors. At the time of sampling, every cohort member was nominally healthy, though immune exposures that went unrecorded were likely present. The donor was CMV seropositive and was included in the group of 250 to 350 seropositive cohort members. Every donor gave a peripheral blood sample, and the peripheral blood mononuclear cells from that sample were used for TCR beta sequencing. The Qiagen DNeasy Blood Extraction Kit was used to extract genomic DNA from the blood cell samples. The sequenced sample consisted of PBMCs. The receptor's source is a man aged 30-40 years in good health and CMV-seropositive. This chain joins TRBV7-9 to TRBJ1-5; too little of a D gene remains to name it. The nucleotide sequence reads as follows: TGTGCCAGCAGCTTAACCGGAGAGCCCCAGCATTTT. This is translated as CASSLTGEPQHF.